This T cell receptor (beta chain) was found in a study of Ad26.COV2.S vaccination and SARS-CoV-2 variants. TCRdb keeps only in-frame clones here, not all; method: immunoSEQ multiplex PCR. Of 300,000 to 350,000 clones listed, 85% to 90% are singletons. The germline gives CDR1 SGHAT, CDR2 FQNNGV. The CDR3 runs 15 residues. V was pared by 0 bases and J by 7 bases, with 2 bases of the junction left unmatched. Sample treatment: 15 to 20 received Ad26.COV2.S at low or high dose, single or two shots; 5 received placebo; per-sample allocation not given. Specimen acquisition occurred on day 63 following the initial vaccine or placebo injection.

The specimen was peripheral blood, collected in a trial of Ad26.COV2.S vaccine versus placebo. The source is a person between 18 and 65 years old who received the Ad26.COV2.S COVID-19 vaccine or a placebo. This rearrangement joins TRBV11-2 to TRBJ2-1; 11 positions match TRBD2. CDR3 nucleotide sequence: TGTGCCAGCAGCTTAGAGGTAGCGGGGGGGAATGAGCAGTTCTTC. Translated, it gives CASSLEVAGGNEQFF. The whole variable domain, remainder taken from reference TRBV11-2 and TRBJ2-1, is EAGVAQSPRYKIIEKRQSVAFWCNPISGHATLYWYQQILGQGPKLLIQFQNNGVVDDSQLPKDRFSAERLKGVDSTLKIQPAKLEDSAVYLCASSLEVAGGNEQFFGPGTRLTVL.